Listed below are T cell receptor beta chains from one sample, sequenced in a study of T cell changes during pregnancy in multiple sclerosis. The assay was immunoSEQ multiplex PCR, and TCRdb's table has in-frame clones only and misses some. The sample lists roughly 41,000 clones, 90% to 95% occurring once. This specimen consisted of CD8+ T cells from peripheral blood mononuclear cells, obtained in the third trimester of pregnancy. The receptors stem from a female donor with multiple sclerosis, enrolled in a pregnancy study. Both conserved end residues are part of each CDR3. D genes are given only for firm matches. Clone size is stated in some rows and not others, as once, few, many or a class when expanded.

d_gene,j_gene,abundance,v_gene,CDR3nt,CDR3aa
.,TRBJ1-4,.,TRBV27,TGTGCCAGCAGTTTAGGGTCACCTAGGATAGGGAGGCAAAAACTGTTTTTT,CASSLGSPRIGRQKLFF
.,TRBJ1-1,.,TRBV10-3,TGTGCCATTCGACAGGATTTGATGAACACTGAAGCTTTCTTT,CAIRQDLMNTEAFF
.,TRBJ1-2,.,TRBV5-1,TGCGCCAGCAGCTTGGATGGGCAGATATATGGCTACACCTTC,CASSLDGQIYGYTF
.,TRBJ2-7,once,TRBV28,TGTGCCAGCAGTTTTTCCAGGGCCTACGAGCAGTACTTC,CASSFSRAYEQYF
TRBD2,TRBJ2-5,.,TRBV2,TGTGCCAGCAGTGAAGCTGGCGGGGGGCGGGAAGAGACCCAGTACTTC,CASSEAGGGREETQYF
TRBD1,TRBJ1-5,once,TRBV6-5,TGTGCCAGCAGTTACAGGGGGCAAAATCAGCCCCAGCATTTT,CASSYRGQNQPQHF
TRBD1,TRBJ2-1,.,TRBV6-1,TGTGCCAGCAGTGGGCGACAGGGCGACAATGAGCAGTTCTTC,CASSGRQGDNEQFF
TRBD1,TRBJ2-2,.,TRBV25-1,TGTGCCAGCAGCCAGGACAGGGATAACACCGGGGAGCTGTTTTTT,CASSQDRDNTGELFF
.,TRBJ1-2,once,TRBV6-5,TGTGCCAGCATACCCGCCGAAGGGGCTGATGGCTACACCTTC,CASIPAEGADGYTF
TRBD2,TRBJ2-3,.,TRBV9,TGTGCCAGCAGCGTAGCTGAAGCGGGGGTTGATACGCAGTATTTT,CASSVAEAGVDTQYF
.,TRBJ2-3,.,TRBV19,TGTGCCAGTAGTAAAAGGCCTTGGATGGGCTCTAGCACAGATACGCAGTATTTT,CASSKRPWMGSSTDTQYF
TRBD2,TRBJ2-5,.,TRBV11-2,TGTGCCAGCAGCTTGCTAGCGGGGGGGCCGCAAGAGACCCAGTACTTC,CASSLLAGGPQETQYF
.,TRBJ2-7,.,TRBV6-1,TGTGCCAGCAGTGAACTCGCGGACACCCCATACGAGCAGTACTTC,CASSELADTPYEQYF
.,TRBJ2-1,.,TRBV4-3,TGCGCCAGCAGCCAATTGTCTCGGGGTGAGCAGTTCTTC,CASSQLSRGEQFF
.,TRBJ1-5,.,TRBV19,TGTGCCAGTAGTATAGAGGCCCTTTTTCAGCCCCAGCATTTT,CASSIEALFQPQHF
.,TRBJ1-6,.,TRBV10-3,TGTGCCATCAGCGGGGGGGGTGGACAGTATAATTCACCCCTCCACTTT,CAISGGGGQYNSPLHF
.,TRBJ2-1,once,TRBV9,TGTGCCAGCAGCGTCCGGGATGCGTACAATGAGCAGTTCTTC,CASSVRDAYNEQFF
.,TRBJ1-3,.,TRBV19,TGTGCCAGTAGTATACGCAGCGAACGGGACACCATATATTTT,CASSIRSERDTIYF
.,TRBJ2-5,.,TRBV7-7,TGTGCCAGCAGCTTAGAACTCTTGGAGACCCAGTACTTC,CASSLELLETQYF
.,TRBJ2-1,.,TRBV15,TGTGCCACCAGCAGAGAAAGAGACTCCGGTTACAATGAGCAGTTCTTC,CATSRERDSGYNEQFF
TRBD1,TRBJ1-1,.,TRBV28,TGTGCCAGCAGTTTAAGTCAGGGGGCCCATTGGCCCACTGAAGCTTTCTTT,CASSLSQGAHWPTEAFF
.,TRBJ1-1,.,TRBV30,TGTGCCTGTTACCCTTGGGACTCTACCAGCCTGATAGCTTTCTTT,CACYPWDSTSLIAFF
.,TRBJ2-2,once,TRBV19,TGTGCCAGTAGTATAGATGGAGTGGGGACCGCACCCCCCCAGGGGCAAAACACCGGGGAGCTGTTTTTT,CASSIDGVGTAPPQGQNTGELFF
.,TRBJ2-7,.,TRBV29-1,TGCAGCGTTGAAGGCGGGGCGGCCTACGAGCAGTACTTC,CSVEGGAAYEQYF
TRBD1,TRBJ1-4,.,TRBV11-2,TGTGCCAGCAGCTACGGACAGGGTTTGGGGTATGAAAAACTGTTTTTT,CASSYGQGLGYEKLFF
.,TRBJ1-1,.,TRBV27,TGTGCCAGCAGTTCTTCAGGGGACACTGAAGCTTTCTTT,CASSSSGDTEAFF
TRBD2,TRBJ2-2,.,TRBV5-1,TGCGCCAGCAACCCCGGCGGGAGGGCCGGGAACGGGGAGCTGTTTTTT,CASNPGGRAGNGELFF
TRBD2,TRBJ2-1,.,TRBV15,TGTGCCACCAGCAGAGCGGTCGGGAGGGCCGAGAATGAGCAGTTCTTC,CATSRAVGRAENEQFF
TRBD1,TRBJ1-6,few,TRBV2,TGTGCCTGCGGACAGGGGTATAATTCACCCCTCCACTTT,CACGQGYNSPLHF
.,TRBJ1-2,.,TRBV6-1,TGTGCCAGCAGTGACGACGGGGAGGGAGTCTATGGCTACACCTTC,CASSDDGEGVYGYTF
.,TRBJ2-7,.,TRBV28,TGTGCCAGCAGTTTATCGGGTGCCTACGAGCAGTACTTC,CASSLSGAYEQYF
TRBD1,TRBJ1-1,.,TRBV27,TGTGCCAGCCGCAACACGGGACAGGGGGCCCCATTCACTGAAGCTTTCTTT,CASRNTGQGAPFTEAFF
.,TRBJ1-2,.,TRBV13,TGTGCCAGCAGCTTTCAGGGGTCCTATGGCTACACCTTC,CASSFQGSYGYTF
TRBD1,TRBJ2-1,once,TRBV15,TGTGCCACCAGCAGAGAGCGACAGGGGGGGGACGATGAGCAGTTCTTC,CATSRERQGGDDEQFF
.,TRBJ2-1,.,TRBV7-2,TGTGCCAGCAGTACTGGGACAAACAATGAGCAGTTCTTC,CASSTGTNNEQFF
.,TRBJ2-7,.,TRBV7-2,TGTGCCAGCAGCTTTTCAGGGGGGTCCTACGAGCAGTACTTC,CASSFSGGSYEQYF
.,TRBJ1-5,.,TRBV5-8,TGTGCCAGCAGCTTCCCGGGGGGTCAGCCCCAGCATTTT,CASSFPGGQPQHF
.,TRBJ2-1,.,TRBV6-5,TGTGCGTCCTTGGGTGCGGGGAACAATGAGCAGTTCTTC,CASLGAGNNEQFF
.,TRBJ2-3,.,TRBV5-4,TGTGCCAGCAGCTTGGCTCTAGCAGGCACAGATACGCAGTATTTT,CASSLALAGTDTQYF
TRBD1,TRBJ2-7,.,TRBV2,TGTGCCAGCAGTACACCGGGACAGGAGTACGAGCAGTACTTC,CASSTPGQEYEQYF
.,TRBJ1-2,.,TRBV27,TGTGCCAGCAGTCCCACCGGACAAACTCATGGCTACACCTTC,CASSPTGQTHGYTF
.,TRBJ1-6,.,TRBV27,TGTGCCAGCAGTTCTCAGGGGTCCTATAATTCACCCCTCCACTTT,CASSSQGSYNSPLHF
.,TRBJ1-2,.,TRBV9,TGTGCCAGCAGCGTAGGACAGTCCATTATGGGCTACACCTTC,CASSVGQSIMGYTF
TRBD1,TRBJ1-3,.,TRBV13,TGTGCCAGCACCGGACAGGCCCTCGGAGGAAACACCATATATTTT,CASTGQALGGNTIYF
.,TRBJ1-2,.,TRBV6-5,TGTGCCAGCAGTTACAATGAGGCGGGGTATGGCTACACCTTC,CASSYNEAGYGYTF
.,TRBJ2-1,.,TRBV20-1,TGCAGTGCTGACAGAAACAATGAGCAGTTCTTC,CSADRNNEQFF
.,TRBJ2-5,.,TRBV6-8,TGTGCCAGCAGTTACCGACTAGTTCTTCTAGAGACCCAGTACTTC,CASSYRLVLLETQYF
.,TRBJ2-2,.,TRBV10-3,TGTGCCATCAGTGAGTCGCGGACCGGGGAGCTGTTTTTT,CAISESRTGELFF
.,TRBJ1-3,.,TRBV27,TGTGCCAGCAGTCTCGGGGGGGCAGGAAACACCATATATTTT,CASSLGGAGNTIYF
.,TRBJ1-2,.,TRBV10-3,TGTGCCATCAGTGAAGGACTTTATGGCTACACCTTC,CAISEGLYGYTF
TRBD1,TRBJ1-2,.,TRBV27,TGTGCCAGCAGTTTATCCGACAGGGTTCCTGGCTACACCTTC,CASSLSDRVPGYTF
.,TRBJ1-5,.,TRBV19,TGTGCCAGTAGTATCCGGGACACAAATCAGCCCCAGCATTTT,CASSIRDTNQPQHF
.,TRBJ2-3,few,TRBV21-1,TGTGCCAGCAGCAAGACTAGCGGGAGCACAGATACGCAGTATTTT,CASSKTSGSTDTQYF
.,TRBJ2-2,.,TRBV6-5,TGTGCCAGCAGTTACGGGCGGGCCACCGGGGAGCTGTTTTTT,CASSYGRATGELFF
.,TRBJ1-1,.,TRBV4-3,TGCGCCAGCAGCACATACCTGAACACTGAAGCTTTCTTT,CASSTYLNTEAFF
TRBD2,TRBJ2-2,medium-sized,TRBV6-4,TGTGCCAGCAGTGACTCGACTAGCGGGAGCGGGGAGCTGTTTTTT,CASSDSTSGSGELFF